One sample yielded the 15 T cell receptor beta chains listed below, sequenced in a study of metastatic and nonmetastatic thyroid tumors. TCRdb re-clonotyped the PCR reads via MiXCR. The sample includes around 20,000 clones, roughly 20% seen only once; the top ten take approximately 8.1%. Thyroid surgery took place with no prior treatment in any patient. Sequenced input: adjacent normal tissue. Source of these receptors: a female donor with papillary thyroid cancer or a benign thyroid nodule (not recorded which). Some clones in this sample may be carry-over from other donors' samples.

V and J are TRBV5-1 and TRBJ1-1; D is perhaps TRBD1 (6 bases). V was shortened by 5 bases and J by 8 bases, with 16 bases between the two germline ends. The CDR3 contains 13 residues. In germline, CDR1 is SGHRS, CDR2 YFSETQ. CDR3 DNA: TGCGCCAGCAGACAGCAACCGGGACAAGAAGCTTTCTTT. Translating it yields CASRQQPGQEAFF.

This clone was seen more than once but under ten times. The rearrangement links TRBV20-1 to TRBJ2-7; a possible D gene is TRBD1 (6 bases). This CDR3 spans 12 amino acids. Germline CDR1 DFQATT, CDR2 SNEGSKA (reference sequence). The ends were cut back, 5 bases at V and 0 bases at J, with 8 bases in the middle. This CDR3 is CSAGDNSYEQYF. CDR3 DNA: TGCAGTGCTGGGGACAACTCCTACGAGCAGTACTTC.

This clone was detected a few times. A much larger clone differs by one base, so this may be a read error. V and J are TRBV4-3 and TRBJ2-1, with 12 bases lining up with TRBD2. The CDR3 spans 15 residues. Losses at the gene ends were 1 base for V and 9 bases for J; bases not matched to a gene: 4. Germline V gives CDR1 LGHNA, CDR2 YSLEER. The CDR3 bases are TGCGCCAGCAGCCAAGCACTAGCGGGAGGCCGTGAGCAGTTCTTC. Amino acid sequence: CASSQALAGGREQFF.

The rearrangement joins TRBV3-1 to TRBJ2-7; a possible D gene is TRBD2 (6 bases). CDR3 length equals 16 residues. Deletions cut 2 bases from V and 0 bases from J, with 14 bases between. The V gene's germline CDR1 is LGHDT and CDR2 YNNKEL (reference sequence). CDR3 protein: CASSQFGLQSSYEQYF. The CDR3 bases are TGTGCCAGCAGCCAATTTGGACTACAGAGCTCCTACGAGCAGTACTTC.

The chain has TRBV7-2 and TRBJ2-7; no clear D. Per the germline V gene, CDR1 is SGHTA and CDR2 is FQGNSA. V gave up 2 bases and J gave up 2 bases, with 10 bases separating them. The CDR3 spans 14 residues. CDR3 nucleotide sequence: TGTGCCAGCAGCTTATACTTGCAGACCTACGAGCAGTACTTC. It yields the protein CASSLYLQTYEQYF.

This clone has a handful of counts. The chain links TRBV27 to TRBJ1-5, with a weak D call TRBD1 (6 bases). The V end lost 6 bases, the J end lost 0 bases, and 15 bases lay between the germline ends. The germline gives CDR1 MNHEY, CDR2 SMNVEV (reference sequence). The CDR3 spans 16 residues. The CDR3 protein is CASRGARGHSNQPQHF. The CDR3 nucleotides read TGTGCCAGCAGAGGGGCCCGGGGGCATAGCAATCAGCCCCAGCATTTT.

This clone was observed a handful of times. V is TRBV6-2 or TRBV6-3 and J is TRBJ2-3, with D hard to call. Trimming stripped 10 bases from V and 6 bases from J, with 14 bases between. Germline values: CDR1 MNHEY, CDR2 SVGEGT. CDR3 length: 12 amino acids. CDR3 DNA: TGTGCCAACAGCTCCAGCTCCGATACGCAGTATTTT. This codes for CANSSSSDTQYF.

The chain has TRBV20-1 and TRBJ1-1; TRBD1 aligns across 9 bases. This CDR3 comprises 12 residues. Germline V CDR1 and CDR2: DFQATT, SNEGSKA (reference sequence). Losses at the gene ends were 6 bases for V and 7 bases for J; bases not matched to a gene: 6. The CDR3 loop reads CSAGQGRVEAFF. DNA of the CDR3: TGCAGTGCCGGACAGGGGCGAGTTGAAGCTTTCTTT.

A few counts support this clone. The V and J genes are TRBV15 and TRBJ2-7, with a possible D match to TRBD1 (5 bases). The CDR3 totals 13 residues. Looked up from germline, CDR1 is LNHNV and CDR2 is YYDKDF (reference sequence). Between the trimmed V and J ends, which lost 0 bases and 7 bases, there was a span of 10 bases. The CDR3 region is CATSRDRSGEQYF. In DNA, the CDR3 is TGTGCCACCAGCAGAGACAGGTCAGGGGAGCAGTACTTC.

About this clone itself: Just one base apart from a much larger clone, this may be a read error. This chain uses TRBV6-2 or TRBV6-3 with TRBJ2-7; the D call may be TRBD1 or TRBD2 (5 bases each). This CDR3 spans 18 amino acids. The germline gives CDR1 MNHEY, CDR2 SVGEGT. The V and J ends lost 2 bases and 5 bases respectively, with 25 bases between them. The CDR3 region has the DNA TGTGCCAGCAGTTACGGCGGGTTTCGCGTGGGGGTTGGCGACGAGCAGTACTTC. It translates to CASSYGGFRVGVGDEQYF.

The chain carries TRBV7-3 and TRBJ2-3; TRBD2 is a possible D gene (5 bases). CDR1 is SGHTA and CDR2 is FQGTGA in the germline V gene. V was trimmed by 0 bases and J by 3 bases, leaving 10 bases between them. This CDR3 has 15 residues. Written as DNA, the CDR3 is TGTGCCAGCAGCTTAACCGTGGGAGCAACAGATACGCAGTATTTT. It translates to CASSLTVGATDTQYF.

V and J are TRBV7-9 and TRBJ1-1; the D gene is possibly TRBD1 (5 bases). V was shortened by 5 bases and J by 1 base, with 8 bases between the two germline ends. From germline, CDR1 is SEHNR and CDR2 FQNEAQ (reference sequence). This CDR3 has 13 residues. CDR3 region: CASSMGPNTEAFF. CDR3 bases: TGTGCCAGCAGCATGGGGCCGAACACTGAAGCTTTCTTT.

In this sample, this clone turned up a few times. The chain combines TRBV19 with TRBJ2-2; possibly TRBD1 or TRBD2 for D (5 bases each). This CDR3 comprises 15 residues. The V gene's germline CDR1 is LNHDA and CDR2 SQIVND (reference sequence). The V end lost 6 bases, the J end lost 4 bases, and 15 bases lay between the germline ends. In DNA, the CDR3 is TGTGCCAGTAGGGGGACCTCCGGTCCCACCGGGGAGCTGTTTTTT. Its translation is CASRGTSGPTGELFF.

The CDR3 nucleotides are TGTGCCATCAGTGAGGTTGTGGGAGGTTATACGCAGTATTTT. It translates to CAISEVVGGYTQYF. The chain joins TRBV10-3 to TRBJ2-3; maybe TRBD2 (6 bases). CDR3 length equals 14 residues. The V end lost 2 bases, the J end lost 7 bases, and 13 bases lay between the germline ends. CDR1 and CDR2 (germline): ENHRY, SYGVKD.

This rearrangement joins TRBV9 to TRBJ1-2; D is uncertain. Trimming took 4 bases from V and 4 from J, leaving 11 bases between them. Germline CDR1 is SGDLS and CDR2 is YYNGEE. The CDR3 sequence is 13 residues long. The CDR3 DNA reads TGTGCCAGCAGCCCTGCGGACGGCTATGGCTACACCTTC. Its translation is CASSPADGYGYTF.